Here is one T cell receptor (beta chain) with its context. CDR1 is LGHNA, CDR2 YSLEER, per germline. The CDR3 has 16 amino acids. J gave up 6 bases and V 4 bases, and 4 bases lay outside the gene matches. Per the original methods: Reference gene primers were amplified, and this amplification served to estimate nucleated cell counts. Profiling relied on immunoSEQ multiplex PCR, and the TCRdb table lists in-frame clones only, not all of them. V and J calls and clone size are copied from that table; D and trimming were computed from the DNA. Found here are under 250,000 clones, around 81% of them singletons; the top ten hold approximately 6.6%. The data derive from a study of blood T cell repertoires in COVID-19. For the study at large: Italy, Spain and the United States were the sources of the convalescent and acute COVID-19 samples. In each case, the material was cDNA or gDNA derived from T cells, B-cell-depleted T cells, or PBMCs.

The TCR was taken from a woman in her seventies with acute or convalescent COVID-19. Sequencing was done on a sample of peripheral blood. V gene TRBV4-3 combines with J gene TRBJ2-2, with 14 positions matching TRBD2. The CDR3 loop reads CASSLTTSGGAGELFF. The DNA of the CDR3 is TGCGCCAGCAGCCTTACGACTAGCGGGGGGGCCGGGGAGCTGTTTTTT.